The clone carrying this T cell receptor (beta chain) was counted between two and nine times. This sample was included in a study of blood T cell repertoires in COVID-19. In the original workflow: Estimated nucleated cell counts came from reference gene primer amplification. Sequencing used immunoSEQ multiplex PCR; TCRdb keeps in-frame clones, though not all of them. That table furnishes V, J and clone size, whereas the DNA furnished D and trimming. Of 350,000 or so clones in the sample, about nine tenths were seen once. The study drew participants aged about 18 to 89 years from roughly 25 US areas. Participant reports of clinical history set cohort assignment. Participants classified as exposed had met a COVID-19 case within 2 weeks before study entry. The sequence was collected from a woman younger than 45 who had been exposed to COVID-19. Sequencing used PBMCs or T cells enriched from blood (not recorded which).

The CDR3 protein is CASSLAGTAEGDGYTF. DNA of the CDR3: TGCGCCAGCAGCTTGGCGGGGACAGCCGAAGGAGATGGCTACACCTTC. The chain combines TRBV5-1 with TRBJ1-2; TRBD1 aligns across 7 bases. The J segment lost 6 bases and the V segment lost 0 bases, leaving 11 bases of the junction unmatched. This CDR3 is built from 16 residues. Germline CDR1 reads SGHRS; CDR2 reads YFSETQ.